Detailed here is one T cell receptor beta chain. The antigen remains undetermined. These data originate in a study of early stage breast cancer tumors. The wider study: Of 15 to 20 invasive breast tumors, about a dozen were hormone receptor-positive, HER2-negative. Study-wide results and limits: Compared with adjacent normal breast tissue, tumors showed approximately 2.5-fold greater T cell density and higher clonality.

There are 14 residues in the CDR3. V shed 7 bases and J 6 bases; nucleotides not matched to a gene: 6. The germline CDR1 and CDR2 sequences are MNHEY and SVGAGI. TCRdb's copy holds only in-frame clones and misses some; the assay was immunoSEQ multiplex PCR. The sample contains fewer than 90,000 clones, 65% to 80% of which appear only once. The chain couples TRBV6-5 to TRBJ2-1; 10 nucleotides align to TRBD2. The sample consisted of blood. The sequence came from a person between 55 and 70 years old with breast cancer. The DNA for the CDR3 is TGTGCCAGCACACGGACTAGCGGAGTCAATGAGCAGTTCTTC. Protein sequence: CASTRTSGVNEQFF.